This T cell receptor beta chain was captured by sequencing in a study of shared clonotypes between healthy human individuals. General study results and limits: Tissues were not sampled, only blood, and their repertoires likely differ.

Measured with immunoSEQ multiplex PCR; TCRdb has only the in-frame clones, and not every one. Of 450,000 to 500,000 clones in the sample, 79% were seen once. In this sample, this clone turned up many times. Its target is not known. This CDR3 has 15 amino acids. V was pared by 3 bases and J by 4 bases, with 9 bases of the junction left unmatched. Per the germline V gene, CDR1 is KGHSH and CDR2 is LQKENI. The chain uses TRBV18 and TRBJ2-7; TRBD2 aligns across 7 bases. The sequence was collected from a woman aged 35 to 49 in good health. Some clones in this sample may be carry-over from other donors' samples. The sequencing sample was made of PBMCs. The DNA for the CDR3 is TGTGCCAGCTCACCGTGGGCTAGCGGTGATTACGAGCAGTACTTC. Protein product: CASSPWASGDYEQYF.